Included here is one T cell receptor beta chain sequence, with context. The data originate from a study of blood T cell repertoires in COVID-19. Turning to the study itself: COVID-19 samples, acute and convalescent, were from the United States, Italy and Spain. PBMCs, B-cell-depleted T cells, or T cells were the source of the cDNA or gDNA that made up the material.

The CDR3 runs 14 residues. Losses at the gene ends were 4 bases for V and 5 bases for J; bases not matched to a gene: 1. CDR1 is SEHNR and CDR2 is FQNEAQ in the germline V gene (reference sequence). In the study's own analysis: Reference gene primer amplification gave estimated nucleated cell counts. Only in-frame clones appear in the TCRdb table, and some are missing; sequencing was by immunoSEQ multiplex PCR. That table is the source of V, J and clone size, and D and trimming were worked out from the DNA. The profile shows 130,000 to 150,000 clones, approximately 90% of them singletons. V gene TRBV7-9 combines with J gene TRBJ2-5, with 13 bases identical to TRBD2. Sequenced: peripheral blood. This clonotype originated in a woman aged 40 to 50 with acute or convalescent COVID-19. CDR3 region: CASSWGLAGETQYF. CDR3 in DNA: TGTGCCAGCAGCTGGGGACTAGCGGGGGAGACCCAGTACTTC.